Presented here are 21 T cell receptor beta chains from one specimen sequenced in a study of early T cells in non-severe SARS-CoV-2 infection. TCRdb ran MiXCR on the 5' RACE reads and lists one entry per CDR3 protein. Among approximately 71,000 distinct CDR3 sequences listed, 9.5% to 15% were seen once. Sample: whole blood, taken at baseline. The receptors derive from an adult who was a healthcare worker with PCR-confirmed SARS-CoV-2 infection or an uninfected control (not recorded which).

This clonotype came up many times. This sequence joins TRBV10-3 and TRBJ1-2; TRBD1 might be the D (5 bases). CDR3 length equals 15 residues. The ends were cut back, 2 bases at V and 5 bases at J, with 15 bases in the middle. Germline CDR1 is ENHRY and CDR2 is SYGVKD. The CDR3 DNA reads TGTGCCATCAGTGAGGGGGCAGGGCCCCCTTATGGCTACACCTTC. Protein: CAISEGAGPPYGYTF.

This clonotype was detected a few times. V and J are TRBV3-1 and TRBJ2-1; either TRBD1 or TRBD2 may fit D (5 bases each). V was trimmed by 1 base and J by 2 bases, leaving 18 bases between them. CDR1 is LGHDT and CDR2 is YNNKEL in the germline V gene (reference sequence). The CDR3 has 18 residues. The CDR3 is CASSQVFGTRGAYNEQFF. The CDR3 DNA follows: TGTGCCAGCAGCCAAGTCTTTGGAACGAGGGGAGCCTACAATGAGCAGTTCTTC.

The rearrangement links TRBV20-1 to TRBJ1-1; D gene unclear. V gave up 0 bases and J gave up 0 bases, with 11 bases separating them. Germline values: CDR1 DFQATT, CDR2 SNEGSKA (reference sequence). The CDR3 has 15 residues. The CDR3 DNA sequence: TGCAGTGCTAGAGATCCTAACAGCATGAACACTGAAGCTTTCTTT. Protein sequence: CSARDPNSMNTEAFF.

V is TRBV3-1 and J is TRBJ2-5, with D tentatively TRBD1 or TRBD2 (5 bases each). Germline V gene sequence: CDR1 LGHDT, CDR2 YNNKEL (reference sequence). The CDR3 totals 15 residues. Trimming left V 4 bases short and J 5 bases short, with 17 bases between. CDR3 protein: CASSLGTAEEETQYF. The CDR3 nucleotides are TGTGCCAGCAGCCTGGGGACCGCGGAGGAGGAGACCCAGTACTTC.

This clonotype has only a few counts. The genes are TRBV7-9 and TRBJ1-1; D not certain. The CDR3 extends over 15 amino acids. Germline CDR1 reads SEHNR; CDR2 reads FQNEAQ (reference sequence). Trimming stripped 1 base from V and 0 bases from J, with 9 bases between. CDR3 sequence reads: CASSLVATMNTEAFF. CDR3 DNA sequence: TGTGCCAGCAGCTTAGTAGCTACAATGAACACTGAAGCTTTCTTT.

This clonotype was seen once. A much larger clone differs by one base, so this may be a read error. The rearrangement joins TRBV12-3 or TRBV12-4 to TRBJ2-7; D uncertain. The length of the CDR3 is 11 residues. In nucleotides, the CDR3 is TGTGTCAGCAGTTCCGGGTGGGAGCAGTACTTC. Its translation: CVSSSGWEQYF.

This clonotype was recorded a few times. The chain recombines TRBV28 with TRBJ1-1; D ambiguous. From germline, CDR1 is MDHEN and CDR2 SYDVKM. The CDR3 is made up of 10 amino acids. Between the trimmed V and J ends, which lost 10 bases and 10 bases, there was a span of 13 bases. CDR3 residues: CATQAFGAFF. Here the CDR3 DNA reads TGTGCCACCCAGGCCTTCGGAGCTTTCTTT.

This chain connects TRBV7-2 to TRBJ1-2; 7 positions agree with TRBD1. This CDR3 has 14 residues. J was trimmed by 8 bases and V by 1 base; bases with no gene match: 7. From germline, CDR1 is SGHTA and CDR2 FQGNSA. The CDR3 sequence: CASSLVSGGQGYTF. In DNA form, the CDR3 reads TGTGCCAGCAGCTTAGTGTCAGGGGGTCAAGGCTACACCTTC.

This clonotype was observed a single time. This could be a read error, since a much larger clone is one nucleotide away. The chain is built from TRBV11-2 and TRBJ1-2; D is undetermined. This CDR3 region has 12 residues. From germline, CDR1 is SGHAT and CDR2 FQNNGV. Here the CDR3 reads CASSSGTYGYNF. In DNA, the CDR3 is TGTGCCAGCAGCTCTGGAACCTATGGCTACAACTTC.

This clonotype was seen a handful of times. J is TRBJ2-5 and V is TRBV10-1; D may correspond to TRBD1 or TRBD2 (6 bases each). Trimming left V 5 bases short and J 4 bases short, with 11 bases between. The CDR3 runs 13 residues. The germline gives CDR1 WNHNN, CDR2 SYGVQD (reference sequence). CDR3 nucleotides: TGCGCCAGCAGTATGGGGGGCGGAGAGACCCAGTACTTC. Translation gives CASSMGGGETQYF.

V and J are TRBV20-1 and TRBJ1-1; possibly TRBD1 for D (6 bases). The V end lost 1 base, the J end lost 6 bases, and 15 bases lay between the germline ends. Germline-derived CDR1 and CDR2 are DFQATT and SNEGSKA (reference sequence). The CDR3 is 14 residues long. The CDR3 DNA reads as TGCAGTGCTAGAGGGCGACTGGGGGCGTCTGAAGCTTTCTTT. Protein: CSARGRLGASEAFF.

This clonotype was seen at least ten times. CDR3 sequence (DNA): TGTGCCAGCAGCAAAACCCAGAGCCCCTACAATGAGCAGTTCTTC. Translated: CASSKTQSPYNEQFF. The J gene is TRBJ2-1, the V gene TRBV9; no reliable D call. The length of the CDR3 is 15 residues. Germline lookup yields CDR1 SGDLS and CDR2 YYNGEE. Between the trimmed V and J ends, which lost 4 bases and 2 bases, there was a span of 13 bases.

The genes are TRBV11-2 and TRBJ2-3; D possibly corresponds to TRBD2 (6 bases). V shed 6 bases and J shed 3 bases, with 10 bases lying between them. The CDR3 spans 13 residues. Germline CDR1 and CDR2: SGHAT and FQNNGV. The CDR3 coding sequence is TGTGCCAGCAGTCGGGGGAGTACAGATACGCAGTATTTT. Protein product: CASSRGSTDTQYF.

CDR3 region: CASARDQETQYF. As DNA, the CDR3 is TGTGCCAGCGCAAGAGACCAAGAGACCCAGTACTTC. The chain carries TRBV5-6 and TRBJ2-5; no reliable D call. The length of the CDR3 is 12 residues. From germline, CDR1 is SGHDT and CDR2 YYEEEE. The ends were cut back, 7 bases at V and 0 bases at J, with 7 bases in the middle.

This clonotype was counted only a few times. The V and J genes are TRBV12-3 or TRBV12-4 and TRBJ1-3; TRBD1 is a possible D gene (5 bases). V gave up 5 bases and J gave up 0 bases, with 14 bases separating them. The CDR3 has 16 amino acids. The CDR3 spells CASSGHRLNSGNTIYF. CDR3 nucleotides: TGTGCCAGCAGTGGGCACAGGTTAAACTCTGGAAACACCATATATTTT.

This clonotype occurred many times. This CDR3 is CASSPGTGRGAFF. The CDR3 DNA sequence: TGTGCCAGCAGTCCCGGGACAGGGCGGGGCGCTTTCTTT. The V call is TRBV12-3 or TRBV12-4, the J call TRBJ1-1; 9 positions agree with TRBD1. V gave up 5 bases and J gave up 11 bases; unmatched junction bases: 9. The CDR3 has 13 residues.

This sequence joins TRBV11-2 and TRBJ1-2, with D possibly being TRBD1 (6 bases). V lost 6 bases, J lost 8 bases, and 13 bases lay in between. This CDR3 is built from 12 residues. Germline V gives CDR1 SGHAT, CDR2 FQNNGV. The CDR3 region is CASRGTRRGYTF. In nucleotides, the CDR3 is TGTGCCAGCAGGGGGACAAGAAGAGGCTACACCTTC.

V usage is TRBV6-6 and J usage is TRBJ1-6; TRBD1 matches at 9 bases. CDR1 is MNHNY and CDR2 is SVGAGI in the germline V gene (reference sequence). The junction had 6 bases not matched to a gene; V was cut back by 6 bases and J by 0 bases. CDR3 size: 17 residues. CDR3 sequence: CASSKQGASSYNSPLHF. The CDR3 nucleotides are TGTGCCAGCAGCAAACAGGGGGCGAGCTCCTATAATTCACCCCTCCACTTT.

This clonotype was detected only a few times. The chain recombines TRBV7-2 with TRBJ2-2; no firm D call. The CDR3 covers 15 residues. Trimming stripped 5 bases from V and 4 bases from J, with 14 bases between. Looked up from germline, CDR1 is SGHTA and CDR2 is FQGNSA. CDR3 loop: CASSPLSGATGELFF. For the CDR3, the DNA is TGTGCCAGCAGCCCCCTTTCCGGAGCCACCGGGGAGCTGTTTTTT.

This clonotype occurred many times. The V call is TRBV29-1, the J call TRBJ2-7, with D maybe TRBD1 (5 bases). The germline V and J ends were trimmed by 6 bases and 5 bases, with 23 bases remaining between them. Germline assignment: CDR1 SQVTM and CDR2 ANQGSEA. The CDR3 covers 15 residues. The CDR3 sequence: CSVGPVAGILNEQYF. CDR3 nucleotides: TGCAGCGTGGGCCCCGTGGCAGGGATTCTAAACGAGCAGTACTTC.

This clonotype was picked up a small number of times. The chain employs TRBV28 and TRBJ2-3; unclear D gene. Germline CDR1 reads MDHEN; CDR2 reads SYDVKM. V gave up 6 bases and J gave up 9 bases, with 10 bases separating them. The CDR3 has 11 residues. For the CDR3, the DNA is TGTGCCAGCAGCTTACCCCCCACGCAGTATTTT. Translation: CASSLPPTQYF.